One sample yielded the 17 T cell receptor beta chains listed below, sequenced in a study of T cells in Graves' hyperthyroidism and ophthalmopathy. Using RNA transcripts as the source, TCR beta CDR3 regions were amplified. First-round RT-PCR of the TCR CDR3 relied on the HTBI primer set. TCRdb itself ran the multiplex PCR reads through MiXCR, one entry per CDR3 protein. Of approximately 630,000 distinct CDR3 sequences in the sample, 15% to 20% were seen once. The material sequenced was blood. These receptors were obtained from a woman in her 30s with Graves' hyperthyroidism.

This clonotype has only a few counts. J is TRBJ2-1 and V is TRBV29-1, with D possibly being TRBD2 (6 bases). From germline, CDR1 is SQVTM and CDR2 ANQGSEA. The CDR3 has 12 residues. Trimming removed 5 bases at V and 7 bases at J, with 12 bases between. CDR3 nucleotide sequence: TGCAGCGTTCATGGGGCGGGGAATGAGCAGTTCTTC. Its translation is CSVHGAGNEQFF.

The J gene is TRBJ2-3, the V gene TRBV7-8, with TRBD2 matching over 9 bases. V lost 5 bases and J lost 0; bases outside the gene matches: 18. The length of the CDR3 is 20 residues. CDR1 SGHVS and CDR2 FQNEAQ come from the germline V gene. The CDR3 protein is CASSGEWREGEDISTDTQYF. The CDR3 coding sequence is TGTGCCAGCAGCGGAGAGTGGCGGGAGGGAGAGGATATAAGCACAGATACGCAGTATTTT. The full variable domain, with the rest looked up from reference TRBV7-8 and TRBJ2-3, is GAGVSQSPRYKVAKRGQDVALRCDPISGHVSLFWYQQALGQGPEFLTYFQNEAQLDKSGLPSDRFFAERPEGSVSTLKIQRTQQEDSAVYLCASSGEWREGEDISTDTQYFGPGTRLTVL.

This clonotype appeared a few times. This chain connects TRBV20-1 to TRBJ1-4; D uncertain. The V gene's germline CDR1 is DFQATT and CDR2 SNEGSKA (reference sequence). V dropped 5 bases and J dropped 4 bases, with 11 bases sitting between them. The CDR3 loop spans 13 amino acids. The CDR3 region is CSALDTRNEKLFF. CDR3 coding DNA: TGCAGTGCTTTAGACACGCGTAATGAAAAACTGTTTTTT.

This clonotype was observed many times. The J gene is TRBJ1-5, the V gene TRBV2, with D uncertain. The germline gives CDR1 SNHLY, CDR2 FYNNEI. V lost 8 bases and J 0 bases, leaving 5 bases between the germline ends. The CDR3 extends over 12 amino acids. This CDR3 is CASGSSNQPQHF. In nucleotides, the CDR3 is TGTGCCAGCGGGTCTAGCAATCAGCCCCAGCATTTT.

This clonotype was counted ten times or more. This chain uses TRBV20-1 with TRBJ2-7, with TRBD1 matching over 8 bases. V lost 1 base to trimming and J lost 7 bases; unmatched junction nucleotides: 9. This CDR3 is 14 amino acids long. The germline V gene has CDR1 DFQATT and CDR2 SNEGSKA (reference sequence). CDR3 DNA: TGCAGTGCTAGAGGGGACAGGTACTCTAGGGAGCAGTACTTC. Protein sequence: CSARGDRYSREQYF.

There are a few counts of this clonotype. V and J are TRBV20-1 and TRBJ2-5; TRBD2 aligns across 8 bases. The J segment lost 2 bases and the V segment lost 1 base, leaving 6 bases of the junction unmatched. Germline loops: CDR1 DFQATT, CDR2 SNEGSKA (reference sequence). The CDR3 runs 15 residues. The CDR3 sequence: CSARVELAVQETQYF. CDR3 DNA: TGCAGTGCTAGAGTTGAACTAGCGGTACAAGAGACCCAGTACTTC.

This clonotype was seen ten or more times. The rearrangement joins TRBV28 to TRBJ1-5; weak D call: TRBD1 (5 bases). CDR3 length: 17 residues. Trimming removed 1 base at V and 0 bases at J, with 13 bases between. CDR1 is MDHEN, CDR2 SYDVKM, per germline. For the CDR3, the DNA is TGTGCCAGCAGTTTATTACGGGACGTATATAGCAATCAGCCCCAGCATTTT. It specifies CASSLLRDVYSNQPQHF.

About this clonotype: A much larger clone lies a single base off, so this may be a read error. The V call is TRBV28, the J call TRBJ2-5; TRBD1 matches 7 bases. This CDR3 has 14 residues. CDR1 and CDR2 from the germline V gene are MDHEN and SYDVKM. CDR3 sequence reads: CACSSGTEQETQYF. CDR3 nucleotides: TGTGCCTGCAGCTCCGGGACAGAACAAGAGACCCAGTACTTC.

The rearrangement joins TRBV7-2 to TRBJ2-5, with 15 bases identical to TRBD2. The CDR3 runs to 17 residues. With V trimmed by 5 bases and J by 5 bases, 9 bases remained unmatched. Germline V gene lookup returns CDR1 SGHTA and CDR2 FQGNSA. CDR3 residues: CASSIGLAGGLGETQYF. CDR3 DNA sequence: TGTGCCAGCAGCATTGGACTAGCGGGAGGGCTGGGGGAGACCCAGTACTTC. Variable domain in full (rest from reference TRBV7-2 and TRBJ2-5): GAGVSQSPSNKVTEKGKDVELRCDPISGHTALYWYRQSLGQGLEFLIYFQGNSAPDKSGLPSDRFSAERTGGSVSTLTIQRTQQEDSAVYLCASSIGLAGGLGETQYFGPGTRLLVL.

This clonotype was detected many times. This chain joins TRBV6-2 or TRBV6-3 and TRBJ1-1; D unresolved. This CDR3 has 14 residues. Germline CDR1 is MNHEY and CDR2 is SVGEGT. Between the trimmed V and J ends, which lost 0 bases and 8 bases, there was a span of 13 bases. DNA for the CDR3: TGTGCCAGCAGTTACTCGATCGATCGGAGGGAAGCTTTCTTT. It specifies CASSYSIDRREAFF.

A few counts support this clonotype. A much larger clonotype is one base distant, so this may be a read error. The CDR3 DNA reads TGTGCCAGCACAGTTACAGATACGCAGTATTTT. Protein sequence: CASTVTDTQYF. This chain joins TRBV28 and TRBJ2-3; D is ambiguous. Germline V gives CDR1 MDHEN, CDR2 SYDVKM. The germline V and J ends were trimmed by 7 bases and 3 bases, with 5 bases remaining between them. This CDR3 region has 11 residues.

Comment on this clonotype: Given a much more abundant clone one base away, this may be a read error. The CDR3 loop reads CASSLVVYYTEVFF. The CDR3, as DNA: TGTGCCAGCAGTTTAGTGGTGTATTACACTGAAGTTTTCTTT. The chain joins TRBV12-3 or TRBV12-4 to TRBJ1-1; D gene uncertain. The CDR3 sequence is 14 residues long.

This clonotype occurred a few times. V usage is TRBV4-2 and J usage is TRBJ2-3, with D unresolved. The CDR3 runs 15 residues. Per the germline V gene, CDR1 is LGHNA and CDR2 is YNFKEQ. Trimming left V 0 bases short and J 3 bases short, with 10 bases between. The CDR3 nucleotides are TGTGCCAGCAGCCAAGAGGTGGCTAGAACAGATACGCAGTATTTT. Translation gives CASSQEVARTDTQYF.

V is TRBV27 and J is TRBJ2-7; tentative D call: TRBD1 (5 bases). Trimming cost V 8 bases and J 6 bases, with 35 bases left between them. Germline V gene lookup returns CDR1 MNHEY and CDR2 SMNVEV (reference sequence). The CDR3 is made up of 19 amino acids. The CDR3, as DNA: TGTGCCAGCGCAAAATTTCTGGCCGTCCCATGTGGCAGGGCATGCGAGCAGTACTTC. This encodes CASAKFLAVPCGRACEQYF.

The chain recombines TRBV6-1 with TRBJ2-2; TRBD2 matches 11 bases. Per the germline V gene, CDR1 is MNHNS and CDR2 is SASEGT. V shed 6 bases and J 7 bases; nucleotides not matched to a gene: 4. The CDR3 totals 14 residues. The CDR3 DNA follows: TGTGCCAGCAGACTAGCGGGAGCGGTCGGGGAGCTGTTTTTT. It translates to CASRLAGAVGELFF.

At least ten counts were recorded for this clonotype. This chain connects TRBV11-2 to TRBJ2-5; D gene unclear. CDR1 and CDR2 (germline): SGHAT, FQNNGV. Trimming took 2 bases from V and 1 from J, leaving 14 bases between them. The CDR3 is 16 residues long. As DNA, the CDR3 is TGTGCCAGCAGCTTAAGGATAAGCGCAGCCCAAGAGACCCAGTACTTC. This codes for CASSLRISAAQETQYF.

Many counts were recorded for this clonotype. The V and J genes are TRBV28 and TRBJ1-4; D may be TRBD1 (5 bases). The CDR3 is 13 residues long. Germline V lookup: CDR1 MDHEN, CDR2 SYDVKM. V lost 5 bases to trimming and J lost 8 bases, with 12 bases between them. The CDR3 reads CASSEMGREKLFF. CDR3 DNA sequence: TGTGCCAGCAGTGAAATGGGACGGGAAAAACTGTTTTTT.